A single sample gave rise to the 2 T cell receptor beta chains below, sequenced in a study of blood T cell repertoires in COVID-19. Repertoires were generated with immunoSEQ multiplex PCR, while TCRdb's copy carries only in-frame clones and drops some. This sample has about 150,000 clones; 85% to 95% occur once, and the top ten carry 0.53%. Sequencing was performed on peripheral blood. The receptor source for this set is a man in his fifties with acute or convalescent COVID-19.

The chain employs TRBV9 and TRBJ1-1, with 7 bases fitting TRBD1. Germline V gene lookup returns CDR1 SGDLS and CDR2 YYNGEE. Trimming removed 4 bases from V and 6 bases from J; junction bases left unmatched: 9. CDR3 length: 14 residues. CDR3 bases: TGTGCCAGCAGCCCCCGACAGGGACAGTCTGAAGCTTTCTTT. Its translation is CASSPRQGQSEAFF.

The J gene is TRBJ1-2, the V gene TRBV19, with 9 bases that match TRBD1. Germline V CDR1 and CDR2: LNHDA, SQIVND (reference sequence). V shed 7 bases and J 7 bases; nucleotides not matched to a gene: 16. The CDR3 extends over 16 amino acids. Here the CDR3 DNA reads TGTGCCAGTACCAATACCGGGACAGGGAATTTTGGTGGCTACACCTTC. Protein sequence: CASTNTGTGNFGGYTF.